This is a list of T cell receptor beta chains from one sample in a study of Graves' ophthalmopathy and Graves' hyperthyroidism. TCRdb reprocessed the multiplex PCR reads with MiXCR, giving one entry per CDR3 protein. The sample includes about 620,000 distinct CDR3 sequences, approximately 21% of them seen just once. The specimen sequenced was peripheral blood. These receptors were taken from a woman aged 18-35 years with stable Graves' hyperthyroidism. Some clones in this sample may be carry-over from other donors' samples. Both conserved end residues are part of each CDR3. Fields, in order: clone size, J gene, D gene, V gene, CDR3 DNA, CDR3 protein. The D gene is left open where the match is weak. The size field is filled for only some rows; it gives once, few, many or a size class.

abundance: many
j_gene: TRBJ1-2
d_gene: .
v_gene: TRBV28
CDR3nt: TGTGCCAGCAGTTCCACTGAAAATGGCTACACCTTC
CDR3aa: CASSSTENGYTF

abundance: .
j_gene: TRBJ2-5
d_gene: .
v_gene: TRBV12-3/TRBV12-4
CDR3nt: TGTGCCAGCAGTAATCGGATCGGATTAGCAAACCAAGAGACCCAGTACTTC
CDR3aa: CASSNRIGLANQETQYF

abundance: many
j_gene: TRBJ2-7
d_gene: .
v_gene: TRBV6-5
CDR3nt: TGTGCCAGCAGTTCCGACAGGGAGGCCTACGAGCAGTACTTC
CDR3aa: CASSSDREAYEQYF

abundance: .
j_gene: TRBJ1-1
d_gene: .
v_gene: TRBV7-8
CDR3nt: TGTGCCAGCAGCTTAGGACATAGCGGTGAAGCTTTCTTT
CDR3aa: CASSLGHSGEAFF

abundance: .
j_gene: TRBJ2-7
d_gene: TRBD2
v_gene: TRBV6-2/TRBV6-3
CDR3nt: TGTGCCAGCTCACCACCTAACCCTCGGGCGGGGGAACGGTACGAGCAGTACTTC
CDR3aa: CASSPPNPRAGERYEQYF

abundance: once
j_gene: TRBJ1-2
d_gene: TRBD1
v_gene: TRBV11-2
CDR3nt: TGTGCCAGCAGCTCAGGGACAGGACACTATGGCTACACCTTC
CDR3aa: CASSSGTGHYGYTF

abundance: few
j_gene: TRBJ2-2
d_gene: .
v_gene: TRBV7-3
CDR3nt: TGTGCCAGCGGAACGGGACACCAGACCGAGGAGCTGTTTTTT
CDR3aa: CASGTGHQTEELFF

abundance: many
j_gene: TRBJ2-7
d_gene: .
v_gene: TRBV6-5
CDR3nt: TGTGCCAGCAGTTCCCCCATCCGGGGCGAGCAGTACTTC
CDR3aa: CASSSPIRGEQYF

abundance: many
j_gene: TRBJ1-1
d_gene: .
v_gene: TRBV12-3/TRBV12-4
CDR3nt: TGTGCCAGCAGTCCTCAAAACAGGGACACTGAAGCTTTCTTT
CDR3aa: CASSPQNRDTEAFF

abundance: .
j_gene: TRBJ2-7
d_gene: .
v_gene: TRBV5-1
CDR3nt: TGCGCCAGCAGTCTAGGACAGCCCGAGGGGGAGCAGTACTTC
CDR3aa: CASSLGQPEGEQYF

abundance: few
j_gene: TRBJ1-2
d_gene: .
v_gene: TRBV12-3/TRBV12-4
CDR3nt: TGTGCCAGCAGTTTAGCGCCCGGGACACCCGGACAGCCTAACTATGGCTACACCTTC
CDR3aa: CASSLAPGTPGQPNYGYTF

abundance: .
j_gene: TRBJ1-3
d_gene: .
v_gene: TRBV19
CDR3nt: TGTGCCAGCGTACCGAGGGGCGCGAGGGGAAACACCATATATTTT
CDR3aa: CASVPRGARGNTIYF

abundance: many
j_gene: TRBJ2-5
d_gene: .
v_gene: TRBV7-2
CDR3nt: TGTGCCAGCAGCTTGACTAGGGAGGAGACCCAGTACTTC
CDR3aa: CASSLTREETQYF

abundance: many
j_gene: TRBJ1-1
d_gene: .
v_gene: TRBV29-1
CDR3nt: TGCAGCGTTGATGGGCCCGAAAGCACTGAAGCTTTCTTT
CDR3aa: CSVDGPESTEAFF

abundance: many
j_gene: TRBJ1-1
d_gene: .
v_gene: TRBV6-2/TRBV6-3
CDR3nt: TGTGCCAGCAGTTACTCGATCGCCGGGAACACTGAAGCTTTCTTT
CDR3aa: CASSYSIAGNTEAFF

abundance: many
j_gene: TRBJ1-5
d_gene: .
v_gene: TRBV6-1
CDR3nt: TGTGCCAGCAACCAGATCGGCGGTCAGCCCCAGCATTTT
CDR3aa: CASNQIGGQPQHF

abundance: many
j_gene: TRBJ2-7
d_gene: TRBD1
v_gene: TRBV5-1
CDR3nt: TGCGCCAGCAGCTTGCAAGGACAGGGGCCCTACGAGCAGTACTTC
CDR3aa: CASSLQGQGPYEQYF

abundance: many
j_gene: TRBJ2-7
d_gene: TRBD1
v_gene: TRBV10-3
CDR3nt: TGTGCCATCAGCGGACAGGGCCCGGGGGAGCAGTACTTC
CDR3aa: CAISGQGPGEQYF

abundance: many
j_gene: TRBJ2-7
d_gene: TRBD2
v_gene: TRBV19
CDR3nt: TGTGCCAGTAGTATGGGCAGCGGGAGGGCTTACGAGCAGTACTTC
CDR3aa: CASSMGSGRAYEQYF

abundance: many
j_gene: TRBJ1-1
d_gene: .
v_gene: TRBV6-1
CDR3nt: TGTGCCAGCAGTGGAAGATGGACAGTTAAAGCTTTCTTT
CDR3aa: CASSGRWTVKAFF

abundance: many
j_gene: TRBJ1-1
d_gene: TRBD1
v_gene: TRBV27
CDR3nt: TGTGCCAGCAGTCCATGGACAGGGGGCACTGAAGCTTTCTTT
CDR3aa: CASSPWTGGTEAFF

abundance: many
j_gene: TRBJ1-2
d_gene: .
v_gene: TRBV10-3
CDR3nt: TGTGCCATCAGTGTAGATGGGGCCGCTGGCTATGGCTACACCTTC
CDR3aa: CAISVDGAAGYGYTF

abundance: once
j_gene: TRBJ1-1
d_gene: .
v_gene: TRBV7-2
CDR3nt: TGTGCCAGCAGCTCGACATTGGGGATCCGCACTGAAGCTTGCTTT
CDR3aa: CASSSTLGIRTEACF

abundance: many
j_gene: TRBJ2-7
d_gene: TRBD2
v_gene: TRBV20-1
CDR3nt: TGCAGTGCTAGTACCGGGACTAACTACGAGCAGTACTTC
CDR3aa: CSASTGTNYEQYF

abundance: .
j_gene: TRBJ1-2
d_gene: TRBD1
v_gene: TRBV6-1
CDR3nt: TGTGCCAGCAAGGCCTACAGGGGGCTGAATGGCTACACCTTC
CDR3aa: CASKAYRGLNGYTF

abundance: .
j_gene: TRBJ1-5
d_gene: .
v_gene: TRBV28
CDR3nt: TGTGCCAGCGTTATTTCGGTCGGACAGCCCCAGCATTTT
CDR3aa: CASVISVGQPQHF

abundance: many
j_gene: TRBJ2-7
d_gene: TRBD1
v_gene: TRBV5-1
CDR3nt: TGCGCCAGCAGCAGGACGGGACAGGGGTCCGAGCAGTACTTC
CDR3aa: CASSRTGQGSEQYF

abundance: .
j_gene: TRBJ2-5
d_gene: .
v_gene: TRBV19
CDR3nt: TGTGCCAGTTCGGGAGAGGGCTGGGAGACCCAGTACTTC
CDR3aa: CASSGEGWETQYF

abundance: few
j_gene: TRBJ2-7
d_gene: .
v_gene: TRBV15
CDR3nt: TGTGCCACCAGCAGACTCGGTGCTGGGGGAAGGAACGAGCAGTACTTC
CDR3aa: CATSRLGAGGRNEQYF

abundance: many
j_gene: TRBJ1-5
d_gene: .
v_gene: TRBV18
CDR3nt: TGTGCCAGCTCGCCGGACCGCCATCAGCCCCAGCATTTT
CDR3aa: CASSPDRHQPQHF

abundance: many
j_gene: TRBJ2-7
d_gene: .
v_gene: TRBV14
CDR3nt: TGTGCCAGCAGCCAAGCGGGGATCTACGAGCAGTACTTC
CDR3aa: CASSQAGIYEQYF

abundance: .
j_gene: TRBJ1-1
d_gene: .
v_gene: TRBV2
CDR3nt: TGTGCCAGCAGTGAAGGCCAGGGAGGCGCGAACACTGAAGCTTTCTTT
CDR3aa: CASSEGQGGANTEAFF

abundance: .
j_gene: TRBJ1-2
d_gene: .
v_gene: TRBV30
CDR3nt: TGTGCCTGGAGTCGGCAGGGCGTAGGTGATGGCTACACCTTC
CDR3aa: CAWSRQGVGDGYTF

abundance: many
j_gene: TRBJ1-5
d_gene: .
v_gene: TRBV19
CDR3nt: TGTGCCACCGCCGGTGGGTTCGGTCGCAATCAGCCCCAGCATTTT
CDR3aa: CATAGGFGRNQPQHF

abundance: few
j_gene: TRBJ2-7
d_gene: .
v_gene: TRBV25-1
CDR3nt: TGTGCCAGCAGTACCGGTTCTGGGGGGGCGCGTTACGAGCAGTACTTC
CDR3aa: CASSTGSGGARYEQYF

abundance: many
j_gene: TRBJ2-4
d_gene: .
v_gene: TRBV6-1
CDR3nt: TGTGCCAGCAGTGACTGGAACATTCAGTACTTC
CDR3aa: CASSDWNIQYF

abundance: .
j_gene: TRBJ1-5
d_gene: .
v_gene: TRBV6-1
CDR3nt: TGTGCCAGCAGTAGAGTTGGACAGCGTTATAATCAGCCCCAGCATTTT
CDR3aa: CASSRVGQRYNQPQHF

abundance: many
j_gene: TRBJ1-1
d_gene: .
v_gene: TRBV29-1
CDR3nt: TGCAGCGTTGAAAAGTACGACTTCTACACTGAAGCTTTCTTT
CDR3aa: CSVEKYDFYTEAFF

abundance: many
j_gene: TRBJ1-1
d_gene: .
v_gene: TRBV12-3/TRBV12-4
CDR3nt: TGTGCCAGCAGTTGGGGGAACACTGAAGCTTTCTTT
CDR3aa: CASSWGNTEAFF

abundance: few
j_gene: TRBJ1-1
d_gene: .
v_gene: TRBV30
CDR3nt: TGTGCCTGGAAGGCGGCGGGCACTGAAGCTTTCTTT
CDR3aa: CAWKAAGTEAFF

abundance: few
j_gene: TRBJ2-2
d_gene: .
v_gene: TRBV4-1
CDR3nt: TGCGCCAGCAGCCAAATACAGTCACCGGGGGAGCTGTTTTTT
CDR3aa: CASSQIQSPGELFF

abundance: .
j_gene: TRBJ2-6
d_gene: .
v_gene: TRBV5-1
CDR3nt: TGCGCCAGCAGCTTGGGCGGGGCCGACTCTGGGGCCAACGTCCTGACTTTC
CDR3aa: CASSLGGADSGANVLTF